Listed below are T cell receptor beta chains from one sample, sequenced in a study of CXCR3-negative and CXCR3-positive naive CD8 T cells. TCRdb reworked the 5' RACE reads into one entry per CDR3 protein, no DNA. The record lists roughly 100,000 distinct CDR3 sequences, of which the ten most abundant hold roughly 0.99%. The sequenced sample was naive CXCR3- CD8+ T cells from blood. These receptors all come from a human donor in good health. Some clones in this sample may be carry-over from other donors' samples. The CDR3 runs from the conserved cysteine through the conserved F or W. Clone size is not always given. Where it is, it says once, few, many or a class for expanded clones.

clone_size: .
v_call: TRBV4-3
j_call: TRBJ1-6
cdr3_aa: CASSQESGGLSPLHF

clone_size: .
v_call: TRBV20-1
j_call: TRBJ2-1
cdr3_aa: CSAPPESSYNEQFF

clone_size: .
v_call: TRBV9
j_call: TRBJ2-1
cdr3_aa: CASSPSTGWQFF

clone_size: .
v_call: TRBV2
j_call: TRBJ2-3
cdr3_aa: CASSEPGTSPHTRYF

clone_size: .
v_call: TRBV4-1
j_call: TRBJ2-7
cdr3_aa: CASSQDRSSGTYEQYF

clone_size: .
v_call: TRBV5-1
j_call: TRBJ2-7
cdr3_aa: CASSLGDSIAYEQYF

clone_size: .
v_call: TRBV27
j_call: TRBJ2-3
cdr3_aa: CASSYGVGDTQYF

clone_size: .
v_call: TRBV28
j_call: TRBJ1-1
cdr3_aa: CASSLLGGITEAFF

clone_size: .
v_call: TRBV12-3/TRBV12-4
j_call: TRBJ1-5
cdr3_aa: CASGGRGQPQHF

clone_size: .
v_call: TRBV29-1
j_call: TRBJ2-7
cdr3_aa: CSVEENYEQYF

clone_size: .
v_call: TRBV7-3
j_call: TRBJ2-1
cdr3_aa: CASGSGQALNEQFF

clone_size: .
v_call: TRBV20-1
j_call: TRBJ2-1
cdr3_aa: CSARDLKSGYWNEQFF

clone_size: medium-sized
v_call: TRBV29-1
j_call: TRBJ1-2
cdr3_aa: CSVVTGLSGYTF

clone_size: .
v_call: TRBV29-1
j_call: TRBJ2-5
cdr3_aa: CSGTVQETQYF

clone_size: .
v_call: TRBV7-9
j_call: TRBJ1-2
cdr3_aa: CASSPPRTGWGYGYTF

clone_size: .
v_call: TRBV19
j_call: TRBJ2-1
cdr3_aa: CASSIVVGGVYNEQFF

clone_size: .
v_call: TRBV20-1
j_call: TRBJ2-3
cdr3_aa: CSASWAGGPTDTQYF

clone_size: .
v_call: TRBV29-1
j_call: TRBJ2-7
cdr3_aa: CSVDSGAAYEQYF

clone_size: .
v_call: TRBV5-6
j_call: TRBJ2-7
cdr3_aa: CASSLTAAGPYEQYF

clone_size: .
v_call: TRBV7-9
j_call: TRBJ2-7
cdr3_aa: CASSSAGADEQYF

clone_size: .
v_call: TRBV7-9
j_call: TRBJ2-7
cdr3_aa: CASSPRGRSEQYF

clone_size: .
v_call: TRBV29-1
j_call: TRBJ2-6
cdr3_aa: CSASGVAGANVLTF

clone_size: .
v_call: TRBV6-2/TRBV6-3
j_call: TRBJ2-1
cdr3_aa: CATQSSGEDEQFF

clone_size: .
v_call: TRBV5-5
j_call: TRBJ2-7
cdr3_aa: CASSPGQGYSYEQYF

clone_size: .
v_call: TRBV20-1
j_call: TRBJ2-1
cdr3_aa: CSARVHSSYNEKFF

clone_size: .
v_call: TRBV27
j_call: TRBJ1-3
cdr3_aa: CASSLSWGSGNTIYF

clone_size: .
v_call: TRBV5-1
j_call: TRBJ1-1
cdr3_aa: CASRSSGLANTEAFF

clone_size: .
v_call: TRBV25-1
j_call: TRBJ2-7
cdr3_aa: CASSAGAGIVEQYF

clone_size: .
v_call: TRBV3-1
j_call: TRBJ2-1
cdr3_aa: CASATLGTSPALSSYNEQFF

clone_size: .
v_call: TRBV29-1
j_call: TRBJ2-7
cdr3_aa: CSVAGTGDPWEQYF

clone_size: .
v_call: TRBV29-1
j_call: TRBJ2-7
cdr3_aa: CSVTGLAGDEQYF

clone_size: .
v_call: TRBV28
j_call: TRBJ2-3
cdr3_aa: CASSLRGPDTQYF

clone_size: .
v_call: TRBV29-1
j_call: TRBJ2-7
cdr3_aa: CSAKGGTGDQQYF

clone_size: .
v_call: TRBV7-9
j_call: TRBJ1-2
cdr3_aa: CASSPGLDYGYTF

clone_size: .
v_call: TRBV7-9
j_call: TRBJ1-2
cdr3_aa: CASSFATRDYTF

clone_size: .
v_call: TRBV29-1
j_call: TRBJ2-3
cdr3_aa: CNVRLAGDIRDTQYF

clone_size: .
v_call: TRBV12-3/TRBV12-4
j_call: TRBJ1-1
cdr3_aa: CASSDGQGVNTEAFF

clone_size: .
v_call: TRBV27
j_call: TRBJ2-7
cdr3_aa: CASSFGGATHEHYF